Listed below are T cell receptor beta chains from one sample, sequenced in a study of blood T cell repertoires in COVID-19. TCRdb's copy holds only in-frame clones and misses some; the assay was immunoSEQ multiplex PCR. The table has fewer than 80,000 clones, around nine tenths seen once. The source material was peripheral blood. The receptors originated from a man aged 70-80 years with acute or convalescent COVID-19. Both conserved end residues are trimmed from each CDR3. Clone size appears in some rows only: once, few, many, or a class for an expanded clone.

>TRBV7-2|TRBJ2-7|-
ASSLVPRVSEQY
>TRBV25-1|TRBJ2-1|-
ASMGPRSYNEQF
>TRBV11-2|TRBJ2-2|-
ASSLVAGGLGGELF
>TRBV9|TRBJ2-1|-
ASSHSGTFPNEQF
>TRBV6-4|TRBJ2-2|-
ASSENSFNTGELF
>TRBV28|TRBJ2-7|-
ASSLDGPYEQY
>TRBV28|TRBJ2-7|-
ASSLAGGPYEQY
>TRBV2|TRBJ2-7|few
ASSPLGSSGAYEQY
>TRBV6-6|TRBJ1-5|-
ASSWDGQGYNQPQH
>TRBV28|TRBJ1-2|-
ASSQSIYGYT
>TRBV2|TRBJ2-1|-
ASSRRTSGSSYNEQF
>TRBV6-2/TRBV6-3|TRBJ1-6|-
ASSPPGDSYNSPLH
>TRBV5-1|TRBJ1-5|once
ASSWGGQNSNQPQH